The source of this T cell receptor beta chain is a study of T cells after yellow fever vaccination (dated by TCRdb to between 2019 and 2020). Concerning the study at large: Using CD3, CD45RA, CCR7 and CD95 staining, memory subsets (EM, EMRA, CM and Tscm) were sorted on a BD FACS Aria III. Blood was collected at multiple timepoints before and after primary and secondary immunization, and bulk PBMC replicates and cell subsets were isolated. The SMART-Seq v4 Ultra Low Input RNA kit was used to prepare libraries from fractions with low cell numbers. To follow T-cell clones before and after both primary and booster YFV17D yellow fever vaccination, bulk TCR alpha and beta repertoires underwent longitudinal sequencing. The cohort comprised two healthy male donors, one aged 18 to 30 and one aged 30 to 40 years. Memory subsets were sorted on days 0, 15 and 45 and at 18 months following primary vaccination, and on days 0, 15 and 45 following the 30-year booster.

Findings and caveats that apply to the study as a whole: After the booster, most clones that had expanded after primary vaccination were detected again (approximately 97% of CD4 and under 90% of CD8), suggesting broad maintenance of memory. The study included only a couple of donors, which limits how far the findings can be generalized. Compared with the primary T-cell response, the secondary T-cell response was faster but weaker, reaching its peak on day 5 rather than on day 15. In the sorted memory subsets on day 0, nearly all vaccine-responding clonotypes were below the level of detection. A small share of clonotypes was detected in both CD4 and CD8 compartments, with the overlap likely arising from convergent recombination. Computational filtering was needed because FACS-sorted repertoires could contain abundant contaminating clonotypes from the bulk population.

V is clipped by 3 bases and J by 0 bases, and the sequence between their germline boundaries is 8 bases long. Its CDR3 holds 14 amino acids, cysteine through phenylalanine. Only the CDR3 portion is preserved as DNA: 42 bases, with reading frame beginning at the first base. The germline V gene specifies SGHTA as CDR1 and FQGNSA as CDR2. This specimen's treatment or condition label, per the study, means: live attenuated yellow fever vaccine strain. PBMCs were isolated from peripheral blood using a standard Ficoll-Paque protocol. RNA from sorted memory subsets was extracted with the RNeasy Micro Kit. Ten or more counts support this clonotype. No base quality information exists; no much larger clone differs at one position. Synthesis of TCR cDNA relied on 5'RACE template switching, a step that introduced a universal primer site along with unique molecular identifiers. Priming of cDNA synthesis was performed from both the TCR alpha and TCR beta constant segments. Libraries were amplified in two PCR steps, with sample barcodes and sequencing adapters added in the second step. Sequencing of libraries was performed on Illumina HiSeq 2500 (2x100 bp) or NovaSeq (2x150 bp). As for the authors' bioinformatics: MIGEC was used to demultiplex reads and collapse the reads into UMI consensus sequences, and MiXCR was used for V(D)J alignment. Vaccine-responding clonotypes were identified with edgeR using replicate PBMC samples, with FDR below 0.01 and a log2 fold change above 5 up to day 15 being required. Each bulk clonotype was labeled CD4 or CD8 based on which sequenced repertoire, CD4 or CD8, contained the clonotype at higher abundance. To estimate how each clone was distributed across memory phenotypes, clonotype frequencies in memory subsets were weighted by the numbers of FACS-sorted cells. TCRdb trimmed the raw reads at Q25, called clones with MiXCR and kept productive beta chains. Rows are combined by CDR3 protein, so each entry shows the most common genes and DNA. The V and J calls come from TCRdb's annotation, not from the publication. The sample profile shows about 32,000 distinct CDR3 sequences; about 10% of them were found once. The ten largest clones take up 12% of the sample.

The chain links TRBV7-2 with TRBJ1-2; there is no confident call for the D gene. The sample here was PBMCs, either bulk or a sorted T-cell subset (CD4+, CD8+, memory, or dextramer-sorted; not recorded which), taken about 2 weeks after the first yellow fever vaccination. The clonotype comes from a man aged 18 to 30 who received the YFV17D yellow fever vaccine. The nucleotide sequence is given as TGTGCCAGCAGCTTGATGTCAACTAACTATGGCTACACCTTC. It codes for CASSLMSTNYGYTF.